Sequencing of this TCR beta chain was carried out in a study of shared clonotypes between healthy human individuals. Study-wide results and limits: Exclusively blood specimens were collected; tissue repertoires likely differ.

Of note for this clone: Its cognate antigen is unknown.

CD4+ cells were split into CD45RA+ naive and CD45RA-negative memory subsets. Investigators spread the genomic DNA of each subset evenly over several immunoSEQ plates. Assay: immunoSEQ multiplex PCR; the TCRdb copy retains only in-frame clones and omits some. The sample records 2 million to 2.5 million clones, 85% to 95% being singletons. Germline assignment: CDR1 SGHTA and CDR2 FQGNSA. This CDR3 comprises 14 residues. V lost 1 base to trimming and J lost 7 bases, with 11 bases between them. Sequencing was carried out using naive CD4+ T cells from PBMCs. Subset reported: CD45RA+ positively selected. This chain joins TRBV7-2 and TRBJ1-5; D is perhaps TRBD1 (5 bases). The source is a man aged 18 to 29 in good health. Some clones in this sample may be carry-over from other donors' samples. CDR3 in DNA: TGTGCCAGCAGCTTAGAGGCACGGGGGCAGCCCCAGCATTTT. This sequence encodes CASSLEARGQPQHF.